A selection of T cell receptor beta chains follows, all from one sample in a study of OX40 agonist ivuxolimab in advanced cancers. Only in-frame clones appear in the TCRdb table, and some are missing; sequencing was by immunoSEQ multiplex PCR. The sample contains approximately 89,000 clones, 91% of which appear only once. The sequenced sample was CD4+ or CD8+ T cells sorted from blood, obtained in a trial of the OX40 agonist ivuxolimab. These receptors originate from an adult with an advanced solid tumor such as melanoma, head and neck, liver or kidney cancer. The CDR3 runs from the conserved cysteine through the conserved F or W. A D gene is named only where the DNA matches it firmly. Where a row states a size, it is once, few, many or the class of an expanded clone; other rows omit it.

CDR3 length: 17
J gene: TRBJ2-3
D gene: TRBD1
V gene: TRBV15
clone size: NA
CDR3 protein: CATSRDNHRGRTDTQYF
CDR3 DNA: TGTGCCACCAGCAGAGATAACCACAGGGGGAGGACAGATACGCAGTATTTT

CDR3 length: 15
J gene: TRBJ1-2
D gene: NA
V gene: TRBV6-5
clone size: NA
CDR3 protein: CASSSNLGQFYGYTF
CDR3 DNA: TGTGCCAGCAGTTCGAACCTCGGACAGTTCTATGGCTACACCTTC

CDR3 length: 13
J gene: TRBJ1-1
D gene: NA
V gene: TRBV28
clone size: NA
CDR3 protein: CASSLIGDSEAFF
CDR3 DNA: TGTGCCAGCAGTTTAATAGGAGATAGTGAAGCTTTCTTT

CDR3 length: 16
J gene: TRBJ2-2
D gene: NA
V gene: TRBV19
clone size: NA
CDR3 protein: CASIGGGRANTGELFF
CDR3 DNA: TGTGCCAGTATCGGTGGTGGTAGAGCGAACACCGGGGAGCTGTTTTTT

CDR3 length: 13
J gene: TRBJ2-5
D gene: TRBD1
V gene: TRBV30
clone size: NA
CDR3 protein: CAWARQGEETQYF
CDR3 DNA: TGTGCCTGGGCCCGACAGGGGGAAGAGACCCAGTACTTC

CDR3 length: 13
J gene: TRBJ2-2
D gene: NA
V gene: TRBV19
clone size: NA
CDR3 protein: CASSIQGTGELFF
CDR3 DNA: TGTGCCAGTAGTATTCAGGGGACCGGGGAGCTGTTTTTT

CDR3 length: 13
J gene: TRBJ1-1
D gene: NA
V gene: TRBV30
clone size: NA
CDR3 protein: CAWSVHLNTEAFF
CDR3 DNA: TGTGCCTGGAGTGTACACCTGAACACTGAAGCTTTCTTT

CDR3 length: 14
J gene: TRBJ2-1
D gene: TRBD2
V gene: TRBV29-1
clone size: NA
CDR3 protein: CSVASGLAIYEQFF
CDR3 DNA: TGCAGCGTAGCAAGTGGACTAGCGATCTATGAGCAGTTCTTC

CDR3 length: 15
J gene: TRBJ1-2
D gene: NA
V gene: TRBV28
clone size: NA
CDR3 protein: CASSLWGEGPYGYTF
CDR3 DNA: TGTGCCAGCAGTTTATGGGGGGAGGGCCCCTATGGCTACACCTTC

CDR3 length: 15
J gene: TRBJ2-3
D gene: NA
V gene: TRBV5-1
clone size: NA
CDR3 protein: CASSGASHSTDTQYF
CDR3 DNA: TGCGCCAGCAGCGGGGCCAGTCATAGCACAGATACGCAGTATTTT

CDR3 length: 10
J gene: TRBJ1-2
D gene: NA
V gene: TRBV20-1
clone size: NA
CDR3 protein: CSGGNYGYTF
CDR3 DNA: TGCAGTGGGGGTAACTATGGCTACACCTTC

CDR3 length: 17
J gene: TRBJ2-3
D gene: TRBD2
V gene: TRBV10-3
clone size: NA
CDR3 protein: CAISESIAGHSTDTQYF
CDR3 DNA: TGTGCCATCAGTGAGTCGATAGCGGGACATAGCACAGATACGCAGTATTTT

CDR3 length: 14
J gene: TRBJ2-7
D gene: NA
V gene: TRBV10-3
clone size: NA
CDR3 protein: CAISGGLGSGEQYF
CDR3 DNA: TGTGCCATCAGTGGGGGATTGGGCTCGGGGGAGCAGTACTTC

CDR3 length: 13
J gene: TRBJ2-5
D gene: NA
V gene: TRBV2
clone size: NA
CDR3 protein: CASSGDTQETQYF
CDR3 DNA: TGTGCCAGCAGCGGGGACACGCAAGAGACCCAGTACTTC

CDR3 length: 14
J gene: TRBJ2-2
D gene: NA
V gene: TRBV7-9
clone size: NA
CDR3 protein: CASSSGPTAGELFF
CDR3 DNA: TGTGCCAGCAGCTCTGGCCCAACCGCCGGGGAGCTGTTTTTT

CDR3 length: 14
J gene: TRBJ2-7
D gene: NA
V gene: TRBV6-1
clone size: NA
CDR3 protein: CASSESPPGHEQYF
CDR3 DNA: TGTGCCAGCAGTGAGTCCCCACCCGGGCACGAGCAGTACTTC

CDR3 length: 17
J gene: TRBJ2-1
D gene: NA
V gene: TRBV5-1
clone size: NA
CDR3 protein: CASSLSSLGPVYNEQFF
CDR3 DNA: TGCGCCAGCAGCCTCTCTTCCCTCGGTCCCGTCTACAATGAGCAGTTCTTC

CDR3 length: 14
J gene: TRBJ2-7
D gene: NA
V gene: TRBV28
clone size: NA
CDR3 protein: CASSRDPGMSEQYF
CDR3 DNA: TGTGCCAGCAGCCGCGACCCTGGAATGAGCGAGCAGTACTTC

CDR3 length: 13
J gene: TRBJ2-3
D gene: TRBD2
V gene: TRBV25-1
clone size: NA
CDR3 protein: CASSEPRLAGVTF
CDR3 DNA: TGTGCCAGCAGTGAGCCCCGACTAGCGGGAGTAACTTTT

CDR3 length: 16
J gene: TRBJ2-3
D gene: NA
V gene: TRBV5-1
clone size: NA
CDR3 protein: CASSLALAKYTDTQYF
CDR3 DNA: TGCGCCAGCAGCTTGGCGCTAGCCAAATACACAGATACGCAGTATTTT

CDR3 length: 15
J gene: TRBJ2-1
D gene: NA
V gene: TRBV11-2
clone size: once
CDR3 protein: CASSPDPSSYNEQFF
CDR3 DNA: TGTGCCAGCAGCCCTGACCCAAGCTCCTACAATGAGCAGTTCTTC

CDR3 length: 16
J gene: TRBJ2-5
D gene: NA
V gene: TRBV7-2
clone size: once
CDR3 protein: CASSFGHGPLQETQYF
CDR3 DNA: TGTGCCAGCAGCTTTGGACACGGACCACTCCAAGAGACCCAGTACTTC

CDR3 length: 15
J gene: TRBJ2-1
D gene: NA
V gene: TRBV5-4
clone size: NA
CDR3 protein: CASSPGDPVNNEQFF
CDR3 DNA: TGTGCCAGCAGCCCCGGGGACCCCGTGAACAATGAGCAGTTCTTC

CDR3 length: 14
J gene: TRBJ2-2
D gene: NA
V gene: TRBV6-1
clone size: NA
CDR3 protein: CASSEFTNTGELFF
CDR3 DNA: TGTGCCAGCAGTGAATTCACTAACACCGGGGAGCTGTTTTTT

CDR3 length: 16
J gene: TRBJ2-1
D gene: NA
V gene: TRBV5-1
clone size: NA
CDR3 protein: CASSLMAGTYGNEQFF
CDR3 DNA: TGCGCCAGCAGCTTGATGGCGGGAACCTATGGGAATGAGCAGTTCTTC

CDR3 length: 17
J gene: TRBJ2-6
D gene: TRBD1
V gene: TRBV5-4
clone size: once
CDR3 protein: CASSADRGSTGANVLTF
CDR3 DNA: TGTGCCAGCAGCGCGGACAGGGGGAGCACTGGGGCCAACGTCCTGACTTTC

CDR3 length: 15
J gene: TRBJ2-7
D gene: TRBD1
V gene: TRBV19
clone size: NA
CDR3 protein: CASSSTGTGAFEQYF
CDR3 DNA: TGTGCCAGTAGTTCCACCGGGACAGGGGCTTTCGAGCAGTACTTC

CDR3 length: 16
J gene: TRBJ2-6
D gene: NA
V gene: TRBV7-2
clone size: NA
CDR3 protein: CASSPGQTTGANVLTF
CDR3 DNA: TGTGCCAGCAGCCCAGGACAGACAACTGGGGCCAACGTCCTGACTTTC

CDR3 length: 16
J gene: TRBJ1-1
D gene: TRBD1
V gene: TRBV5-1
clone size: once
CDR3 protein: CASSLELGQGNTEAFF
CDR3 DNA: TGCGCCAGCAGCTTGGAACTGGGACAGGGGAACACTGAAGCTTTCTTT

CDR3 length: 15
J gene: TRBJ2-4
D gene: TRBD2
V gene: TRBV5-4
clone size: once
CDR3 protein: CASSLEGTTKNIQYF
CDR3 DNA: TGTGCCAGCAGCTTGGAAGGGACTACCAAAAACATTCAGTACTTC

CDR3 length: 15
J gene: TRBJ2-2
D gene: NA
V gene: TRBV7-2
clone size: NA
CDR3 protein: CASSLVGLNTGELFF
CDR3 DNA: TGTGCCAGCAGCTTAGTAGGACTAAACACCGGGGAGCTGTTTTTT

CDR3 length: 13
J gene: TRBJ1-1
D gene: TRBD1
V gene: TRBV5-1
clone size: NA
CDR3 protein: CASSRVQGGDAFF
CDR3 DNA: TGCGCCAGCAGCCGGGTCCAGGGGGGTGATGCTTTCTTT

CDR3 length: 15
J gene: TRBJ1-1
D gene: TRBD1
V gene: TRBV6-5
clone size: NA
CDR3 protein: CASSYSGTGGTEAFF
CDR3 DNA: TGTGCCAGCAGTTATTCCGGGACAGGGGGCACTGAAGCTTTCTTT

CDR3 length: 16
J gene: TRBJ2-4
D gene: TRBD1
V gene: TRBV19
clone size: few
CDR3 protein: CARETPGQGAPNIQYF
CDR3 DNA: TGTGCCAGGGAAACCCCGGGACAGGGGGCACCTAACATTCAGTACTTC

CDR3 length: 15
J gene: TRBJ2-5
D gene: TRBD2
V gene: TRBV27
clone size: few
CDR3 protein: CASSFRWGGEETQYF
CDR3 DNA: TGTGCCAGCAGTTTTAGGTGGGGGGGAGAAGAGACCCAGTACTTC

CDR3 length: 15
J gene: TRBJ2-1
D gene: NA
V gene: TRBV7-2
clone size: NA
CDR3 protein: CASSWGRVVNSEQFF
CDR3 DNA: TGTGCCAGCAGCTGGGGACGAGTAGTAAACTCTGAGCAGTTCTTC

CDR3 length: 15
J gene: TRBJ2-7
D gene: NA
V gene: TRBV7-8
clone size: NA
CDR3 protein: CASSRMGGSSYEQYF
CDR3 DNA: TGTGCCAGCAGTCGAATGGGGGGCAGCTCCTACGAGCAGTACTTC

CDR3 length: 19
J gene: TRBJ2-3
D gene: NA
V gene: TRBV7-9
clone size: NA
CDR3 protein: CASSLDLGGGKPAADTQYF
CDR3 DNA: TGTGCCAGCAGTTTGGACCTCGGAGGGGGTAAGCCTGCGGCAGATACGCAGTATTTT

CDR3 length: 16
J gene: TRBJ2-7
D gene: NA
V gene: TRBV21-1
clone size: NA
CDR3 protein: CASSSLSFPRSYEQYF
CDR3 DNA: TGTGCCAGCAGCAGCCTTAGCTTCCCGAGGTCCTACGAGCAGTACTTC

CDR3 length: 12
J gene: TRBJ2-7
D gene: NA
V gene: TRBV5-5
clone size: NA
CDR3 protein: CASSGDFYEQYF
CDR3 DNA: TGTGCCAGCAGCGGTGATTTCTACGAGCAGTACTTC

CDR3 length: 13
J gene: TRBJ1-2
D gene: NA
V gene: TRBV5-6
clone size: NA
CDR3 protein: CASSLGRDYGYTF
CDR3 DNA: TGTGCCAGCAGCTTGGGCCGGGACTATGGCTACACCTTC

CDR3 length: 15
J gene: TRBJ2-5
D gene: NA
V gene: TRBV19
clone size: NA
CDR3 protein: CASNPQWGTKETQYF
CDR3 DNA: TGTGCCAGTAATCCACAATGGGGCACCAAAGAGACCCAGTACTTC